What follows are 21 T cell receptor beta chains derived from one specimen sequenced in a study of post-analysis software for immune sequencing data (dated by TCRdb to between 2015 and 2016). Study-wide conclusions, independent of this receptor: A handful of TRBV segments, including TRBV5-6, TRBV5-1 and TRBV20-1, were significantly more frequent in patients than controls.

Library preparation was by PCR. The data were produced on an Illumina HiSeq 2500. To reduce PCR and sequencing biases, unique molecular identifiers were incorporated into the TCR beta cDNA libraries. TCRdb passed the public sequencing reads through fastp at Q25 and MiXCR, retaining productive beta sequences. Identical CDR3 protein sequences are pooled into one entry, listed with their most common genes and DNA. Present in this sample are approximately 460,000 distinct CDR3 sequences, approximately 45% of which were seen just once. Around an eighth of the sample is taken by the ten largest. These receptors have no known antigen. The sequenced sample consisted of blood. These receptors all stem from a girl aged 5-17 years with multiple sclerosis.

Concerning this clonotype itself: A read error may be the cause here, since a much bigger clone is one base away. The chain links TRBV9 to TRBJ2-1; tentative D call: TRBD2 (6 bases). Germline CDR1 and CDR2: SGDLS and YYNGEE. This CDR3 is built from 15 residues. The CDR3 loop is CVSSVSGEEYNEQFF. DNA of the CDR3: TGTGTCAGCAGCGTATCGGGGGAGGAGTACAATGAGCAGTTCTTC. The variable domain in full, completed from reference TRBV9 and TRBJ2-1, reads DSGVTQTPKHLITATGQRVTLRCSPRSGDLSVYWYQQSLDQGLQFLIQYYNGEERAKGNILERFSAQQFPDLHSELNLSSLELGDSALYFCVSSVSGEEYNEQFFGPGTRLTVL.

For the CDR3, the DNA is TGTGCCAGCAGCAAACAAGCGGGATCCTACGAGCAGTACTTC. Its translation: CASSKQAGSYEQYF. The chain combines TRBV7-6 with TRBJ2-7; TRBD2 aligns across 7 bases. CDR3 length equals 14 residues. Germline V gene data show CDR1 as SGHVS and CDR2 as FNYEAQ. The V gene end was trimmed by 5 bases and the J gene end by 1 base; junction bases not matched to a gene: 5. Full variable domain (missing parts from reference TRBV7-6 and TRBJ2-7): GAGVSQSPRYKVTKRGQDVALRCDPISGHVSLYWYRQALGQGPEFLTYFNYEAQQDKSGLPNDRFSAERPEGSISTLTIQRTEQRDSAMYRCASSKQAGSYEQYFGPGTRLTVT.

This clonotype has just a few counts. The genes are TRBV18 and TRBJ2-1, with 10 bases lining up with TRBD1. In germline, CDR1 is KGHSH, CDR2 LQKENI. The CDR3 has 16 residues. Losses at the gene ends were 2 bases for V and 3 bases for J; bases not matched to a gene: 4. CDR3 nucleotides: TGTGCCAGCTCACCATGGACAGGGGGTAACTACAATGAGCAGTTCTTC. This gives the protein CASSPWTGGNYNEQFF.

The rearrangement uses TRBV20-1 and TRBJ2-3, with unresolved D. Germline V gene sequence: CDR1 DFQATT, CDR2 SNEGSKA (reference sequence). This CDR3 contains 13 residues. V lost 3 bases to trimming and J lost 6 bases, with 13 bases between them. The CDR3, as DNA: TGCAGTGCTAGTCGGCAGAGTAGTGATACGCAGTATTTT. It translates to CSASRQSSDTQYF.

The rearrangement joins TRBV5-1 to TRBJ2-5; D is uncertain. This CDR3 is built from 15 residues. V was cut by 0 bases and J by 0 bases, with 9 bases left in between. Germline V gives CDR1 SGHRS, CDR2 YFSETQ. CDR3: CASSLAQENQETQYF. The CDR3 DNA is TGCGCCAGCAGCTTGGCCCAGGAGAACCAAGAGACCCAGTACTTC.

This chain uses TRBV20-1 with TRBJ2-7; a weak D match, TRBD2 (5 bases). Trimming cost V 2 bases and J 3 bases, with 11 bases left between them. Germline V gene sequence: CDR1 DFQATT, CDR2 SNEGSKA (reference sequence). The CDR3 runs to 13 residues. The DNA of the CDR3 is TGCAGTGCTAGACCCCCTGCGGGCTACGAGCAGTACTTC. It encodes CSARPPAGYEQYF.

V and J are TRBV28 and TRBJ1-2, with 8 bases lining up with TRBD1. V was pared by 4 bases and J by 4 bases, with 8 bases of the junction left unmatched. The CDR3 is 15 residues long. Germline CDR1 reads MDHEN; CDR2 reads SYDVKM. This CDR3 is CASSSFSGTGYGYTF. As DNA, the CDR3 is TGTGCCAGCAGTTCTTTTTCCGGGACAGGCTATGGCTACACCTTC.

The genes are TRBV7-2 and TRBJ2-1; D is unclear. The V end was cut by 1 base, the J end by 6 bases, with 10 bases between. The CDR3 loop spans 14 amino acids. Germline CDR1 is SGHTA and CDR2 is FQGNSA. The CDR3 nucleotides read TGTGCCAGCAGCTTAGGGGGATCACTCAATGAGCAGTTCTTC. It yields the protein CASSLGGSLNEQFF.

This clonotype came up a few times. J is TRBJ2-3 and V is TRBV7-3; TRBD2 matches 10 bases. The V gene end was trimmed by 1 base and the J gene end by 4 bases; junction bases not matched to a gene: 2. Germline-derived CDR1 and CDR2 are SGHTA and FQGTGA. The CDR3 is 15 amino acids. For the CDR3, the DNA is TGTGCCAGCAGCTTAAACCTAGCGGGAGCAGATACGCAGTATTTT. As protein: CASSLNLAGADTQYF.

This clonotype was picked up a small number of times. CDR3 residues: CASSPPGLANDEQFF. The CDR3 bases are TGTGCCAGCAGCCCACCGGGACTAGCTAATGATGAGCAGTTCTTC. The chain links TRBV9 to TRBJ2-1, with 9 bases lining up with TRBD2. Per the germline V gene, CDR1 is SGDLS and CDR2 is YYNGEE. V shed 4 bases and J 8 bases; nucleotides not matched to a gene: 10. This CDR3 region has 15 residues.

This chain joins TRBV13 and TRBJ2-5; 11 positions agree with TRBD2. TRBJ2-7 explains the end of the DNA better; the J call may be wrong. In germline, CDR1 is PRHDT, CDR2 FYEKMQ (reference sequence). The CDR3 totals 15 residues. Here the CDR3 DNA reads TGTGCCAGCAGTCCGACGACTAGCGGGATCTACGAGCAGTACTTC. This encodes CASSPTTSGIYEQYF.

The genes are TRBV3-1 and TRBJ2-1; 8 bases are a match to TRBD1. Germline loops: CDR1 LGHDT, CDR2 YNNKEL (reference sequence). Losses at the gene ends were 5 bases for V and 8 bases for J; bases not matched to a gene: 8. The CDR3 has 14 residues. CDR3 protein: CASSSRTGGYEQFF. The CDR3 coding sequence is TGTGCCAGCAGCTCCCGAACAGGGGGTTATGAGCAGTTCTTC.

The chain employs TRBV5-1 and TRBJ2-7; weak D call: TRBD1 (5 bases). The V gene's germline CDR1 is SGHRS and CDR2 YFSETQ. CDR3 size: 12 residues. V lost 5 bases to trimming and J lost 12 bases, with 18 bases between them. The CDR3 protein is CASRFREETPYF. For the CDR3, the DNA is TGCGCCAGCAGGTTCAGGGAAGAGACCCCGTACTTC. The full variable domain, with the rest looked up from reference TRBV5-1 and TRBJ2-7, is KAGVTQTPRYLIKTRGQQVTLSCSPISGHRSVSWYQQTPGQGLQFLFEYFSETQRNKGNFPGRFSGRQFSNSRSEMNVSTLELGDSALYLCASRFREETPYFGPGTRLTVT.

The chain couples TRBV7-3 to TRBJ2-1; TRBD2 aligns across 10 bases. This CDR3 is built from 16 residues. V dropped 5 bases and J dropped 5; count of bases not matched to a gene: 9. The V gene's germline CDR1 is SGHTA and CDR2 FQGTGA. This CDR3 reads CASSPQREGPNNEQFF. CDR3 nucleotide sequence: TGTGCCAGCAGCCCACAGCGGGAGGGCCCAAACAATGAGCAGTTCTTC.

The chain couples TRBV29-1 to TRBJ2-1; perhaps TRBD2 as D (6 bases). Germline CDR1 and CDR2: SQVTM and ANQGSEA. This CDR3 contains 14 residues. Trimming left V 6 bases short and J 2 bases short, with 14 bases between. This chain's CDR3 is CSVRQGGTYNEQFF. CDR3 bases: TGCAGCGTACGACAAGGCGGGACCTACAATGAGCAGTTCTTC.

J is TRBJ2-1 and V is TRBV3-1; the D is unclear. V dropped 2 bases and J dropped 9 bases, with 11 bases sitting between them. Germline lookup yields CDR1 LGHDT and CDR2 YNNKEL (reference sequence). This CDR3 comprises 13 residues. DNA of the CDR3: TGTGCCAGCAGCCAACTCAGTTTGAGTGAGCAGTTCTTC. Amino acid sequence: CASSQLSLSEQFF.

This clonotype was counted between two and nine times. The chain is built from TRBV25-1 and TRBJ2-3; D unclear. Looked up from germline, CDR1 is MGHDK and CDR2 is SYGVNS. The CDR3 covers 15 residues. V lost 2 bases, J lost 4 bases, and 13 bases lay in between. The DNA of the CDR3 is TGTGCCAGCAGTGAAGAAGAGGCAGGTGCAGATACGCAGTATTTT. Its protein is CASSEEEAGADTQYF.

This chain connects TRBV7-3 to TRBJ2-3; 7 bases fit TRBD2. Germline lookup yields CDR1 SGHTA and CDR2 FQGTGA. Losses at the gene ends were 5 bases for V and 3 bases for J; bases not matched to a gene: 5. The CDR3 has 14 amino acids. CDR3 protein: CASSPYGRTDTQYF. CDR3 in DNA: TGTGCCAGCAGCCCTTACGGGAGGACAGATACGCAGTATTTT.

This chain uses TRBV5-6 with TRBJ2-7, with D hard to call. Deletions cut 1 base from V and 2 bases from J, with 13 bases between. Looked up from germline, CDR1 is SGHDT and CDR2 is YYEEEE. This CDR3 contains 15 residues. CDR3 nucleotide sequence: TGTGCCAGCAGCTTGTCTCGACTGGGAACCTACGAGCAGTACTTC. Amino acid sequence: CASSLSRLGTYEQYF.

The J gene is TRBJ1-2, the V gene TRBV12-3 or TRBV12-4; 10 bases are a match to TRBD1. J gave up 8 bases and V 6 bases, and 6 bases lay outside the gene matches. There are 13 residues in the CDR3. This CDR3 reads CASSQTGGYGYTF. The CDR3 DNA sequence: TGTGCCAGCAGCCAGACAGGGGGCTACGGCTACACCTTC.

The table lists this clonotype with a count of one. At one of its ends the junction is not consistent with the germline gene, which may arise from a read error. This chain uses TRBV11-1 with TRBJ2-2; TRBD1 matches at 7 bases. Germline CDR1 and CDR2: SGHAT and FQDESV (reference sequence). This CDR3 comprises 14 residues. CDR3 in DNA: TGTGCCAGCAGCAGGGACAGCTTCACCGGGGAGCCGTTTTTT. This translates into CASSRDSFTGEPFF.